This T cell receptor beta chain appears in the sequencing data of a study of OX40 agonist ivuxolimab in advanced cancers. Findings of the study overall: Some of the lowest clonal expansion was seen in partial responders at 0.1-3.0 mg/kg.

Regarding this clone: Its cognate antigen is unknown.

Looked up from germline, CDR1 is MNHEY and CDR2 is SVGAGI. The CDR3 is 13 amino acids. V shed 7 bases and J shed 5 bases, with 9 bases lying between them. Clones were sequenced by immunoSEQ multiplex PCR, and TCRdb holds only the in-frame ones, with some missing. The sample records about 52,000 clones, 70% to 90% being singletons. This chain connects TRBV6-5 to TRBJ1-6; weak D call: TRBD1 (6 bases). The receptor's source is an adult with an advanced solid tumor such as melanoma, head and neck, liver or kidney cancer. The sample in question was CD4+ or CD8+ T cells sorted from blood, obtained in a trial of the OX40 agonist ivuxolimab. CDR3 sequence: CASNRDNNSPLHF. Written as DNA, the CDR3 is TGTGCCAGCAATAGGGACAATAATTCACCCCTCCACTTT.